A single TCR beta chain is shown here with its context. Its antigen is not yet known. No base-level quality is on record; no much larger clone is a single base apart. The data are from a study of technical replicates of blood from a handful of donors (dated by TCRdb to about 2017). Preparation of the library involved the immunoSEQ multiplex PCR assay. In its TCRdb copy, this immuneACCESS table keeps in-frame sequences only and misses some clones. Where compared with another copy, unresolved V genes explain less than half of these, and the others have no known cause. In this sample the table shows 70,000 or so clones, 98% of which occur a single time. Approximately 0.21% of the sample is held by the ten biggest clonotypes. Sequenced sample: T cells isolated from PBMCs. The TCR originated in a human donor in good health.

This receptor carries the CDR3 CASSDPTEYQETQYF. The sequence in DNA is TGCGCCAGCAGTGACCCGACAGAATACCAAGAGACCCAGTACTTC. The chain joins TRBV10-1 to TRBJ2-5; the D gene is possibly TRBD1, with 5 bases matching. The V end loses 3 bases and the J end loses 0 bases, and a stretch of 11 bases separates them. Taken from the germline V gene (reference sequence), the CDR1 and CDR2 loops are WNHNN and SYGVQD. The CDR3 numbers 15 residues from cysteine through phenylalanine. Solely the CDR3 DNA is kept, with 45 bases framed from the first base.